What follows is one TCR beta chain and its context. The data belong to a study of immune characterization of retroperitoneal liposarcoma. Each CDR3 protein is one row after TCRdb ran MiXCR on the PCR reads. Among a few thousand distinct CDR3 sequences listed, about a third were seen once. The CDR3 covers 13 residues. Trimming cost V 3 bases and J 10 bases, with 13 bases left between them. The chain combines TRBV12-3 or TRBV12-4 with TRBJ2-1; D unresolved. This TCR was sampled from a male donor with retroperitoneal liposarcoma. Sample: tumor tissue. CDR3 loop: CASSFLVNNEQFF. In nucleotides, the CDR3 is TGTGCCAGCAGTTTTCTAGTCAATAACGAGCAGTTCTTC.